This is a list of T cell receptor beta chains from one sample in a study of CD8+ T cells in alopecia areata. The assay was immunoSEQ multiplex PCR, and TCRdb's table has in-frame clones only and misses some. The sample holds 60,000 to 90,000 clones, roughly 66% seen once. Material: CD8+ T cells sorted from blood, obtained at week 24, from a patient treated with tofacitinib. The receptor source for this set is a human donor with alopecia areata. CDR3s include the opening cysteine and the closing phenylalanine or tryptophan. The D gene is left open where the match is weak. Some rows mark clone size as missing; the rest say once, few, many or name a class of expanded clone.

V	size	J	D	DNA	CDR3
TRBV5-1	once	TRBJ1-1	.	TGCGCCAGCAGCTTGGCGGTCATCAGGGGTAGCACTGAAGCTTTCTTT	CASSLAVIRGSTEAFF
TRBV9	.	TRBJ2-1	.	TGTGCCAGCAGCGTAGAGGGGGAGGGGTACAATGAGCAGTTCTTC	CASSVEGEGYNEQFF
TRBV7-9	.	TRBJ1-2	.	TGTGCCAGCAGCTTCCAGGGAGCAGGCGCTAACTATGGCTACACCTTC	CASSFQGAGANYGYTF
TRBV14	.	TRBJ2-7	.	TGTGCCAGCAGCCAATGGGGGGGCGGTTACGAGCAGTACTTC	CASSQWGGGYEQYF
TRBV4-1	.	TRBJ2-7	TRBD1	TGCGCCAGCAGCCAAGAGGGACAGGGGGCCAACGAGCAGTACTTC	CASSQEGQGANEQYF
TRBV30	.	TRBJ2-7	TRBD2	TGTGCCTGGACTAGCGGCTTGTACGAGCAGTACTTC	CAWTSGLYEQYF
TRBV5-4	.	TRBJ2-3	.	TGTGCCAGCAGCTTGACGTCAGATACGCAGTATTTT	CASSLTSDTQYF
TRBV4-1	.	TRBJ1-6	TRBD1	TGCGCCAGCAGCCAAGCCGGGACAGGGGATAATTCACCCCTCCACTTT	CASSQAGTGDNSPLHF
TRBV4-3	.	TRBJ2-7	TRBD2	TGCGCCAGCAGCCAACTAGCGGGGGCACACTCCTACGAGCAGTACTTC	CASSQLAGAHSYEQYF
TRBV27	.	TRBJ2-1	TRBD2	TGTGCCAGCAGTTACGCTAGCGGGGGGGAGCAGTTCTTC	CASSYASGGEQFF
TRBV7-9	few	TRBJ1-5	.	TGTGCCAGCAGCACCAGGGTTGATCAGCCCCAGCATTTT	CASSTRVDQPQHF
TRBV5-1	.	TRBJ2-1	.	TGCGCCAGCAGCTTGTCAACCGGGGCGGGATTTTACAATGAGCAGTTCTTC	CASSLSTGAGFYNEQFF
TRBV27	.	TRBJ1-2	.	TGTGCCAGCAGTTTCCGAGAGAACTATGGCTACACCTTC	CASSFRENYGYTF
TRBV30	.	TRBJ2-7	.	TGTGCCTTGGAAGGAGCGGGTCCTAGTGGCGAGCAGTACTTC	CALEGAGPSGEQYF
TRBV15	.	TRBJ1-1	TRBD1	TGTGCCACCAGCAAATCGACAGGGTTTGGCGCTTTCTTT	CATSKSTGFGAFF
TRBV29-1	once	TRBJ2-1	TRBD1	TGCAGCGTTGGGACAGGAGCCTACAATGAGCAGTTCTTC	CSVGTGAYNEQFF
TRBV4-3	.	TRBJ2-1	.	TGCGCCAGCAGCCAAGAACTCCCCTACAATGAGCAGTTCTTC	CASSQELPYNEQFF
TRBV27	.	TRBJ2-7	.	TGTGCCAGCAGTTTATCGGTAGCCACGTACGAGCAGTACTTC	CASSLSVATYEQYF
TRBV4-3	many	TRBJ2-3	.	TGCGCCAGCAGCCAGGTACTGGGGGATACGCAGTATTTT	CASSQVLGDTQYF
TRBV6-5	few	TRBJ2-1	TRBD2	TGTGCCAGCAGGGAGGGACTAGCGGGCTACAATGAGCAGTTCTTC	CASREGLAGYNEQFF
TRBV27	.	TRBJ2-7	.	TGTGCCAGCAGTTTTGGGGGGACGGAAGGCGAGCAGTACTTC	CASSFGGTEGEQYF
TRBV6-1	.	TRBJ1-5	TRBD1	TGTGCCGGAGGGACAGGGGTTAGCAATCAGCCCCAGCATTTT	CAGGTGVSNQPQHF
TRBV4-1	.	TRBJ2-7	.	TGCGCCAGCAGCCAAGTTCAGGCCCACGAGCAGTACTTC	CASSQVQAHEQYF
TRBV29-1	.	TRBJ2-7	.	TGCAGCGTTGAGGACGGGCGCTACGAGCAGTACTTC	CSVEDGRYEQYF
TRBV30	.	TRBJ2-1	.	TGTGCCTACACCGGGGGAGAAGAGCAGTTCTTC	CAYTGGEEQFF
TRBV10-3	few	TRBJ2-1	.	TGTGCCATCAGTGAGTTGGGTAGTACCCTCTACAATGAGCAGTTCTTC	CAISELGSTLYNEQFF
TRBV27	.	TRBJ2-7	.	TGTGCCAGCAGTTTATCAACCCCCCAGCGGTCCTACGAGCAGTACTTC	CASSLSTPQRSYEQYF
TRBV27	.	TRBJ2-7	.	TGTGCCAGCAAAGGAGACAGGAGCCAACTCGAGCAGTACTTC	CASKGDRSQLEQYF
TRBV29-1	few	TRBJ2-1	.	TGCAGCGTTGAATGGGTCAATGAGCAGTTCTTC	CSVEWVNEQFF
TRBV7-9	few	TRBJ2-5	.	TGTGCCAGCAACTCCGGGACTCAACAAGAGACCCAGTACTTC	CASNSGTQQETQYF
TRBV27	.	TRBJ1-1	.	TGTGCCAGCAGTTCTGAGGGCCCCACTGAAGCTTTCTTT	CASSSEGPTEAFF
TRBV7-9	.	TRBJ2-7	TRBD1	TGTGCCCTACAGGGGCAGGGGGCTTACGAGCAGTACTTC	CALQGQGAYEQYF
TRBV7-2	.	TRBJ1-2	.	TGTGCCAGCAGCTTAGTAGGCCGGACGTGGGGGGCATATGGCTACACCTTC	CASSLVGRTWGAYGYTF
TRBV9	many	TRBJ2-3	.	TGTGCCAGCTCGACGGGAATAGATACGCAGTATTTT	CASSTGIDTQYF
TRBV28	few	TRBJ1-2	TRBD1	TGTGCCAGCAGTCCTGAGGACAGGACTTTCTATGGCTACACCTTC	CASSPEDRTFYGYTF
TRBV14	.	TRBJ2-5	TRBD2	TGTGCCAGCAGCAGACTAGCGGGGGGTGGAGAGACCCAGTACTTC	CASSRLAGGGETQYF
TRBV6-5	.	TRBJ2-5	TRBD1	TGTGCCAGCAGTTACTGGGGACAGGGTCAACAAGAGACCCAGTACTTC	CASSYWGQGQQETQYF
TRBV11-2	.	TRBJ1-4	.	TGTGCCAGCAGCGCAACCAATGATGAGGGAAAACTGTTTTTT	CASSATNDEGKLFF
TRBV7-2	.	TRBJ2-3	TRBD1	TGTGCCAGCAGCTTAGTCGGGACAGGGGGGTTAGATACGCAGTATTTT	CASSLVGTGGLDTQYF
TRBV14	.	TRBJ1-1	TRBD1	TGTGCCAGCAGCCAACGGACAGGGGGAGTGACTGAAGCTTTCTTT	CASSQRTGGVTEAFF
TRBV5-6	few	TRBJ2-7	TRBD2	TGTGCCAGCAGCTTGGGCGGGAGTGGCTACGAGCAGTACTTC	CASSLGGSGYEQYF
TRBV6-5	.	TRBJ2-1	.	TGTGCCAGCAGTTACTCGACCCCGGGGGCCTACAATGAGCAGTTCTTC	CASSYSTPGAYNEQFF